These 2 T cell receptor beta chains came from one sample sequenced in a study of T cell repertoires in cytomegalovirus infection (dated by TCRdb to the late 2010s). This specimen's treatment or condition label, interpreted: in vitro stimulation with specific CMV peptide epitopes to enrich CMV-specific T cells. No antigen has been assigned to these receptors. These reads were obtained on an Illumina HiSeq 1500. TCRdb ran its own pipeline on the public reads, namely fastp trimming at Q25 and MiXCR clone calling, and kept in-frame beta chains. Each record represents a unique CDR3 protein, reported with the most common genes and DNA among its rows. This sample comprises hundreds of thousands of distinct CDR3 sequences, 30% to 35% of them detected only once. The ten largest clonotypes hold about an eighth of the sample. The material sequenced was cultured CD8+ T cells from PBMCs, taken from culture after CMV antigen stimulation. The receptors here all came from a human donor in good health (CMV status not recorded). Some clones in this sample may be carry-over from other donors' samples.

The CDR3 reads CASSSRWDEQFF. DNA of the CDR3: TGTGCCAGCAGCTCTAGATGGGATGAGCAGTTCTTC. The V and J genes are TRBV6-6 and TRBJ2-1; no reliable D call. Germline CDR1 is MNHNY and CDR2 is SVGAGI (reference sequence). The CDR3 is made up of 12 amino acids. Deletions cut 6 bases from V and 8 bases from J, with 11 bases between.

This sequence joins TRBV27 and TRBJ2-1, with 12 bases matching TRBD2. This CDR3 spans 17 amino acids. The trim removed 6 bases at V and 4 bases at J, leaving 10 bases unmatched. CDR1 and CDR2 from the germline V gene are MNHEY and SMNVEV (reference sequence). The CDR3 sequence is CASRLSSGGAAYNEQFF. In nucleotides, the CDR3 is TGTGCCAGCAGACTATCTAGCGGGGGGGCCGCGTACAATGAGCAGTTCTTC.